The rows below give T cell receptor beta chains drawn from one sample of a study of blood T cell repertoires in COVID-19. Method: immunoSEQ multiplex PCR; TCRdb's copy keeps in-frame clones and lacks some. The sample has about 200,000 clones, 70% to 85% seen once. The sample was peripheral blood. Receptors originate from a human donor with acute or convalescent COVID-19. The donor label of this sample is uncertain. Each CDR3 is given with its conserved first and last residue. Fields, in order: CDR3 DNA, CDR3 protein, V gene, D gene, J gene, clone size. D genes are given only for firm matches. Only part of the rows carry a size: once, few, many, or a class if the clone is expanded.

CDR3 DNA: TGTGCCAGCAGTGACTTCACCAGACTAGCGGGAGGGCCGGACGAGCAGTACTTC
CDR3 protein: CASSDFTRLAGGPDEQYF
V gene: TRBV6-4
D gene: TRBD2
J gene: TRBJ2-7
clone size: -

CDR3 DNA: TGTGCCAGCAGTTATACCCCGGGACAGGGCCAGCCCCAGCATTTT
CDR3 protein: CASSYTPGQGQPQHF
V gene: TRBV27
D gene: TRBD1
J gene: TRBJ1-5
clone size: -

CDR3 DNA: TGTGCCAGCAGCGTGGCGGTAGGTCAAGCGGGGGCGAGCACAGATACGCAGTATTTT
CDR3 protein: CASSVAVGQAGASTDTQYF
V gene: TRBV9
D gene: TRBD2
J gene: TRBJ2-3
clone size: few

CDR3 DNA: TGTGCCAGCAGCTTACAGGGCACTACCTCTGGCTACACCTTC
CDR3 protein: CASSLQGTTSGYTF
V gene: TRBV5-6
D gene: -
J gene: TRBJ1-2
clone size: few

CDR3 DNA: TGTGCCAGCAGCCCCTACAGGGGGCGGGTGGACACTGAAGCTTTCTTT
CDR3 protein: CASSPYRGRVDTEAFF
V gene: TRBV5-4
D gene: TRBD1
J gene: TRBJ1-1
clone size: -

CDR3 DNA: TGTGCCAGCAGACCCGGGGGGGTTGGAAACACCATATATTTT
CDR3 protein: CASRPGGVGNTIYF
V gene: TRBV6-6
D gene: -
J gene: TRBJ1-3
clone size: -

CDR3 DNA: TGTGCCAGTAGGAAACAGCAAAACTATGGCTACACCTTC
CDR3 protein: CASRKQQNYGYTF
V gene: TRBV19
D gene: -
J gene: TRBJ1-2
clone size: -

CDR3 DNA: TGTGCCAGCAGTAACTACCAGGGAGGGAACACCGGGGAGCTGTTTTTT
CDR3 protein: CASSNYQGGNTGELFF
V gene: TRBV6-6
D gene: -
J gene: TRBJ2-2
clone size: -

CDR3 DNA: TGTGCCAGCAGCTTAGATCCCAGAAACTATGGCTACACCTTC
CDR3 protein: CASSLDPRNYGYTF
V gene: TRBV7-9
D gene: -
J gene: TRBJ1-2
clone size: -

CDR3 DNA: TGTGCCACTAGCCGCGGGGGCTATGGCTACACCTTC
CDR3 protein: CATSRGGYGYTF
V gene: TRBV6-4
D gene: -
J gene: TRBJ1-2
clone size: -

CDR3 DNA: TGTGCCAGCAGCTCCTCCGGGGCTAGCGCGGTCTACGAGCAGTACTTC
CDR3 protein: CASSSSGASAVYEQYF
V gene: TRBV5-4
D gene: -
J gene: TRBJ2-7
clone size: -

CDR3 DNA: TGTGCCAGTAGTATCCCCACGTCAGGGGTATGGGGCTACACCTTC
CDR3 protein: CASSIPTSGVWGYTF
V gene: TRBV19
D gene: -
J gene: TRBJ1-2
clone size: -